Shown below are 19 T cell receptor beta chains from a single sample sequenced in a study of cytomegalovirus exposure and HLA in healthy donors. This PCR relied on a set of 60 Vbeta primers and 13 Jbeta primers. Assay: immunoSEQ multiplex PCR; the TCRdb copy retains only in-frame clones and omits some. The data show about 190,000 clones, with almost 80% seen just once and around 1.6% held by the top ten. Sequencing was performed on PBMCs. The receptors were sampled from a young woman in good health and CMV-seronegative.

V is TRBV7-2 and J is TRBJ2-7; 10 bases match TRBD1. J gave up 0 bases and V 6 bases, and 5 bases lay outside the gene matches. The CDR3 totals 15 residues. The germline V gene has CDR1 SGHTA and CDR2 FQGNSA. CDR3 nucleotides: TGTGCCAGCAGACGGGACAGGGGCGGCTCCTACGAGCAGTACTTC. Its protein is CASRRDRGGSYEQYF.

CDR3 region: CASSLDRDSSTDTQYF. The CDR3 DNA reads as TGTGCCAGCAGCTTGGACCGGGACTCTAGCACAGATACGCAGTATTTT. V and J are TRBV7-9 and TRBJ2-3; possible D gene TRBD2, 6 bases. The V gene lost 3 bases and the J gene lost 0 bases, with 13 bases spanning the gap. CDR3 length: 16 amino acids. Germline CDR1 SEHNR, CDR2 FQNEAQ (reference sequence).

This clone was seen only a few times. The rearrangement links TRBV9 to TRBJ2-5, with D possibly matching TRBD2 (5 bases). Germline CDR1 SGDLS, CDR2 YYNGEE. Trimming shortened V by 0 bases and J by 4 bases, and 10 bases separated the two germline ends. This CDR3 comprises 14 residues. In DNA form, the CDR3 reads TGTGCCAGCAGCGTAGCCCTAGCTCCAGAGACCCAGTACTTC. Translating it yields CASSVALAPETQYF.

This chain joins TRBV28 and TRBJ1-1; no definite D call. V gave up 7 bases and J gave up 0 bases, with 6 bases separating them. CDR3 size: 12 residues. Germline V gene lookup returns CDR1 MDHEN and CDR2 SYDVKM. The CDR3 nucleotides are TGTGCCAGCAATACAGTGAACACTGAAGCTTTCTTT. Translated, it gives CASNTVNTEAFF.

This sequence joins TRBV6-5 and TRBJ1-5; 7 bases map to TRBD1. Looked up from germline, CDR1 is MNHEY and CDR2 is SVGAGI. This CDR3 region has 14 residues. With V trimmed by 6 bases and J by 6 bases, 8 bases remained unmatched. As DNA, the CDR3 is TGTGCCAGCAGCGACCGGACAGGTAGTCAGCCCCAGCATTTT. It translates to CASSDRTGSQPQHF.

The chain links TRBV28 to TRBJ1-1; the match to TRBD1 covers 7 bases. The ends lost 6 bases at V and 0 bases at J; junction bases unmatched: 13. The germline CDR1 and CDR2 sequences are MDHEN and SYDVKM. The CDR3 spans 17 residues. CDR3 nucleotide sequence: TGTGCCAGCAGCTCATCCCGGGACAGCCCCATGAACACTGAAGCTTTCTTT. Its protein is CASSSSRDSPMNTEAFF.

The table lists this clone with a few counts. This chain links TRBV7-2 with TRBJ2-7; 16 positions match TRBD2. Germline trimming cut 5 bases from V and 1 base from J; bases unmatched to any gene: 5. CDR1 and CDR2 from the germline V gene are SGHTA and FQGNSA. The CDR3 contains 17 residues. DNA for the CDR3: TGTGCCAGCAGCCCGGGACTAGCGGGGGGGATGTCCTACGAGCAGTACTTC. This codes for CASSPGLAGGMSYEQYF. Full variable domain (remainder filled in from reference TRBV7-2 and TRBJ2-7): GAGVSQSPSNKVTEKGKDVELRCDPISGHTALYWYRQSLGQGLEFLIYFQGNSAPDKSGLPSDRFSAERTGGSVSTLTIQRTQQEDSAVYLCASSPGLAGGMSYEQYFGPGTRLTVT.

V usage is TRBV15 and J usage is TRBJ2-7, with D perhaps matching TRBD1 (5 bases). Trimming pared 0 bases from V and 3 bases from J, leaving 9 bases between. The germline gives CDR1 LNHNV, CDR2 YYDKDF (reference sequence). The CDR3 covers 14 residues. CDR3: CATSRDRVNYEQYF. The CDR3 DNA follows: TGTGCCACCAGCAGAGACAGGGTGAACTACGAGCAGTACTTC.

V usage is TRBV5-3 and J usage is TRBJ1-4; no clear D gene. TRBV5-3 is an open reading frame whose function is uncertain. V was cut by 0 bases and J by 8 bases, with 11 bases left in between. The CDR3 has 14 residues. CDR3 DNA sequence: TGTGCCAGAAGCTTGGCAGGCGCCGAGGAAAAACTGTTTTTT. Protein sequence: CARSLAGAEEKLFF.

This clone came up a few times. The chain combines TRBV19 with TRBJ1-2, with D possibly matching TRBD1 (5 bases). Germline V CDR1 and CDR2: LNHDA, SQIVND (reference sequence). V dropped 7 bases and J dropped 4 bases, with 10 bases sitting between them. The CDR3 extends over 12 amino acids. In DNA form, the CDR3 reads TGTGCCAGTAAGGAGGGGACCTATGGCTACACCTTC. Amino acid sequence: CASKEGTYGYTF. Based on the CDR3 plus reference TRBV19 and TRBJ1-2, the full variable domain is DGGITQSPKYLFRKEGQNVTLSCEQNLNHDAMYWYRQDPGQGLRLIYYSQIVNDFQKGDIAEGYSVSREKKESFPLTVTSAQKNPTAFYLCASKEGTYGYTFGSGTRLTVV.

CDR3 sequence reads: CASQGTGANVLTF. DNA of the CDR3: TGTGCCAGTCAGGGAACTGGGGCCAACGTCCTGACTTTC. This sequence joins TRBV19 and TRBJ2-6; D perhaps matches TRBD1 (5 bases). The germline V and J ends were trimmed by 8 bases and 2 bases, with 7 bases remaining between them. The CDR3 is 13 amino acids. In germline, CDR1 is LNHDA, CDR2 SQIVND (reference sequence). The entire variable domain, with the rest obtained from reference TRBV19 and TRBJ2-6, is as follows: DGGITQSPKYLFRKEGQNVTLSCEQNLNHDAMYWYRQDPGQGLRLIYYSQIVNDFQKGDIAEGYSVSREKKESFPLTVTSAQKNPTAFYLCASQGTGANVLTFGAGSRLTVL.

This clone was recorded only once. This chain links TRBV5-5 with TRBJ2-5; no clear D. Between the trimmed V and J ends, which lost 4 bases and 2 bases, there was a span of 12 bases. Germline CDR1 reads SGHKS; CDR2 reads YYEKEE (reference sequence). The CDR3 extends over 14 amino acids. The CDR3 loop reads CASSPDTFQETQYF. The CDR3 DNA reads as TGTGCCAGCAGCCCCGACACTTTTCAAGAGACCCAGTACTTC.

The chain links TRBV5-4 to TRBJ2-5; possible D gene TRBD2, 5 bases. From germline, CDR1 is SGHNT and CDR2 YYREEE (reference sequence). V lost 4 bases and J 4 bases, leaving 17 bases between the germline ends. The CDR3 length is 15 residues. CDR3 sequence reads: CASSPGIRGGETQYF. DNA for the CDR3: TGTGCCAGCAGCCCGGGCATTCGGGGTGGAGAGACCCAGTACTTC.

This chain joins TRBV7-6 and TRBJ1-3; D not certain. Germline-derived CDR1 and CDR2 are SGHVS and FNYEAQ. This CDR3 spans 16 amino acids. V lost 5 bases and J lost 0, with 14 bases in between. Here the CDR3 DNA reads TGTGCCAGCAGCCTTGAGCCGAGCCTCTCTGGAAACACCATATATTTT. It is translated as CASSLEPSLSGNTIYF.

The V and J genes are TRBV11-2 and TRBJ1-5; 8 bases map to TRBD1. Germline CDR1 is SGHAT and CDR2 is FQNNGV. This CDR3 region has 17 residues. V gave up 2 bases and J gave up 3 bases; unmatched junction bases: 9. The CDR3 bases are TGTGCCAGCAGCTTATATTCCGGACAGGGTTACAATCAGCCCCAGCATTTT. Amino acid sequence: CASSLYSGQGYNQPQHF.

The chain carries TRBV28 and TRBJ1-3, with D perhaps matching TRBD1 (5 bases). Germline CDR1 reads MDHEN; CDR2 reads SYDVKM. CDR3 size: 14 residues. The ends were cut back, 6 bases at V and 0 bases at J, with 9 bases in the middle. The CDR3 DNA follows: TGTGCCAGCAGAAGACAGAGCTCTGGAAACACCATATATTTT. Amino acids: CASRRQSSGNTIYF.

V and J are TRBV10-1 and TRBJ1-3, with 9 nucleotides matching TRBD1. The ends lost 3 bases at V and 3 bases at J; junction bases unmatched: 3. The CDR3 is made up of 15 amino acids. The germline CDR1 and CDR2 sequences are WNHNN and SYGVQD (reference sequence). The CDR3 sequence: CASSDGTGYGNTIYF. The CDR3 DNA follows: TGCGCCAGCAGTGACGGGACAGGGTATGGAAACACCATATATTTT.

V gene TRBV7-9 combines with J gene TRBJ2-3; D might be TRBD1 (6 bases). V lost 11 bases and J lost 4, with 19 bases in between. Germline CDR1 and CDR2: SEHNR and FQNEAQ (reference sequence). CDR3 length equals 14 residues. The CDR3 sequence: CAHPGEEGPDTQYF. DNA for the CDR3: TGTGCCCACCCAGGGGAAGAGGGCCCAGATACGCAGTATTTT.

This clone appeared once. V is TRBV5-6 and J is TRBJ1-2; 11 bases agree with TRBD1. Germline values: CDR1 SGHDT, CDR2 YYEEEE. The CDR3 covers 13 residues. The trim removed 5 bases at V and 5 bases at J, leaving 2 bases unmatched. CDR3 loop: CASSRDRGYGYTF. The CDR3 nucleotides are TGTGCCAGCAGTCGGGACAGGGGGTATGGCTACACCTTC.